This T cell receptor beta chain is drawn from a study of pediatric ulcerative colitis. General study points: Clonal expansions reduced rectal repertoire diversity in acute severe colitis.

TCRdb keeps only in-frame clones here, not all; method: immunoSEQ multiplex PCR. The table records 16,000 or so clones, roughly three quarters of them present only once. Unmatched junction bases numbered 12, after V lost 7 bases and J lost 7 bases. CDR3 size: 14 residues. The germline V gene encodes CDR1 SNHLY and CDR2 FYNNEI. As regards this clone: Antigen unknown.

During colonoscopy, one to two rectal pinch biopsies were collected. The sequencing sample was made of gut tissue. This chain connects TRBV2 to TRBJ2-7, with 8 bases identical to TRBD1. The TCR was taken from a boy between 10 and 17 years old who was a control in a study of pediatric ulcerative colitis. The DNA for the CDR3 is TGTGCCAGCAAGTCCGGACAGGGTGTTCAAGAGCAGTACTTC. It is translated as CASKSGQGVQEQYF.